Listed here is a single T cell receptor (beta chain). The CDR3 has 14 amino acids. V was clipped by 7 bases and J by 8 bases; unmatched bases: 8. The germline V gene has CDR1 LNHNV and CDR2 YYDKDF (reference sequence). This entry is derived from a study of blood T cell repertoires in COVID-19. As for the study in general: The United States, Italy and Spain supplied acute and convalescent COVID-19 samples. PBMCs, B-cell-depleted T cells, or T cells provided the cDNA or gDNA that made up the material.

Seattle patient enrollment occurred during active infection, with longitudinal follow-up thereafter. Authors' processing steps: Nucleated cell number was recorded as an estimate derived from reference gene primer amplification. TCRdb's table, derived via immunoSEQ multiplex PCR, lists solely in-frame clones and lacks some. That table is the source of V, J and clone size, and D and trimming were worked out from the DNA. Among around 300,000 clones listed, nearly 90% were seen once. The chain links TRBV15 to TRBJ1-6; 7 bases align to TRBD1. The material sequenced was peripheral blood. This TCR was recovered from a woman aged 40 to 49 with COVID-19, enrolled during active disease. The DNA of the CDR3 is TGTGCCACCAAACTACAGGGGTTTGATTCACCCCTCCACTTT. This translates into CATKLQGFDSPLHF.